The sequence of this TCR beta chain was determined in a study of blood T cell repertoires in COVID-19. Turning to the study itself: The analysed material was cDNA or gDNA that came from T cells, B-cell-depleted T cells, or PBMCs.

The method was immunoSEQ multiplex PCR; TCRdb's version includes in-frame clones alone and lacks a portion of them. The sample has under 250,000 clones, around 83% seen once; the top ten hold over 2.5%. The V end was cut by 1 base, the J end by 2 bases, with 15 bases between. This CDR3 region has 16 residues. The germline gives CDR1 SGHRS, CDR2 YFSETQ. Sequencing was carried out using peripheral blood. V usage is TRBV5-1 and J usage is TRBJ2-5; D unresolved. The TCR sequence derives from a man in his fifties who had recovered from COVID-19. The CDR3 reads CASSLSGGSQQETQYF. CDR3 nucleotide sequence: TGCGCCAGCAGCTTGTCAGGTGGTTCGCAACAAGAGACCCAGTACTTC. Full variable domain (remainder filled in from reference TRBV5-1 and TRBJ2-5): KAGVTQTPRYLIKTRGQQVTLSCSPISGHRSVSWYQQTPGQGLQFLFEYFSETQRNKGNFPGRFSGRQFSNSRSEMNVSTLELGDSALYLCASSLSGGSQQETQYFGPGTRLLVL.